This TCR beta chain stems from a study of cytomegalovirus exposure and HLA in healthy donors. A multiplex PCR was run with 60 Vbeta primers and 13 Jbeta primers. Method: immunoSEQ multiplex PCR; TCRdb's copy keeps in-frame clones and lacks some. The record lists about 51,000 clones, of which the ten most abundant hold about 2.2%. The CDR3 has 12 amino acids. Germline CDR1 GTSNPN, CDR2 SVGIG (reference sequence). The ends were cut back, 5 bases at V and 1 base at J, with 8 bases in the middle. A word on this clone: Its antigen is as yet unknown.

Study-level points and caveats: Later analysis identified several of the most significant clusters that appeared linked to common viral pathogens. Sequence variants that were highly shared formed a cluster that was likely a sequencing artifact. A later analysis found TCR association rates differed by HLA locus, highest for DRB1 and lowest for HLA-C. Testing in vitro showed a few CMV-associated chains specific for CMV antigens.

Source material: PBMCs. The chain is built from TRBV30 and TRBJ1-1; no firm D call. The source is a female donor in good health and CMV-seronegative. The CDR3 region is CAWDNQNTEAFF. The CDR3 DNA reads as TGTGCCTGGGACAATCAGAACACTGAAGCTTTCTTT.